These T cell receptor beta chains were read from a single sample in a study of PD-1 blockade in classical Hodgkin lymphoma. This table comes from immunoSEQ multiplex PCR, and its TCRdb copy is limited to in-frame clones, with some not included. The table lists more than 3,500 clones, around 60% of them singletons. The input for sequencing was peripheral blood mononuclear cells (PBMCs), taken at baseline. The receptors here all came from a human donor with classical Hodgkin lymphoma. Both conserved end residues are part of each CDR3. The D gene is left open where the match is weak. Some rows mark clone size as missing; the rest say once, few, many or name a class of expanded clone.

v_gene	j_gene	d_gene	abundance	CDR3aa	CDR3nt
TRBV11-2	TRBJ1-1	.	.	CASSSSGGTTEAFF	TGTGCCAGCAGCTCCTCGGGGGGCACGACTGAAGCTTTCTTT
TRBV6-4	TRBJ2-7	TRBD2	.	CASSERAGGPYEQYF	TGTGCCAGCAGTGAACGAGCGGGAGGTCCCTACGAGCAGTACTTC
TRBV6-1	TRBJ1-1	.	.	CASREGSQNTEAFF	TGTGCCAGCAGGGAAGGGTCCCAGAACACTGAAGCTTTCTTT
TRBV5-4	TRBJ2-1	TRBD2	.	CASSQFRGDDEQFF	TGTGCCAGCAGCCAGTTTCGGGGGGACGATGAGCAGTTCTTC
TRBV14	TRBJ2-2	TRBD1	.	CASSQKQGAGELFF	TGTGCCAGCAGCCAAAAACAGGGGGCCGGGGAGCTGTTTTTT
TRBV30	TRBJ2-2	TRBD2	few	CACNRLAGTGELFF	TGTGCCTGTAATAGACTAGCGGGAACCGGGGAGCTGTTTTTT
TRBV5-8	TRBJ2-7	TRBD1	.	CASSSHQGAYEQYF	TGTGCCAGCAGCTCCCATCAGGGGGCCTACGAGCAGTACTTC
TRBV5-6	TRBJ2-5	.	.	CASSLRPQLVETQYF	TGTGCCAGCAGCTTGAGACCCCAACTCGTCGAGACCCAGTACTTC
TRBV9	TRBJ2-3	TRBD2	.	CASSVAPSGGANADTQYF	TGTGCCAGCAGCGTAGCGCCTAGCGGGGGGGCCAATGCAGATACGCAGTATTTT
TRBV2	TRBJ2-7	TRBD1	.	CASSTGQAPYEQYF	TGTGCCAGCAGCACGGGACAGGCCCCCTACGAGCAGTACTTC
TRBV4-2	TRBJ2-7	TRBD2	.	CASSQESLAGRTYEQYF	TGTGCCAGCAGCCAAGAAAGTCTAGCGGGGCGAACCTACGAGCAGTACTTC
TRBV5-4	TRBJ1-1	.	.	CASSLGFGDTEAFF	TGTGCCAGCAGCTTGGGTTTCGGGGACACTGAAGCTTTCTTT
TRBV6-6	TRBJ2-2	.	.	CASRLRGTGELFF	TGTGCCAGCAGGCTCAGGGGCACCGGGGAGCTGTTTTTT
TRBV7-9	TRBJ2-7	TRBD1	few	CASSPAGTGLYEQYF	TGTGCCAGCAGCCCAGCCGGGACAGGGCTCTACGAGCAGTACTTC
TRBV6-1	TRBJ1-1	.	medium-sized	CASSGWTANTEAFF	TGTGCCAGCAGTGGTTGGACAGCGAACACTGAAGCTTTCTTT
TRBV5-4	TRBJ1-2	.	.	CASSFVGGNYGYTF	TGTGCCAGCAGCTTTGTTGGGGGGAACTATGGCTACACCTTC
TRBV28	TRBJ2-5	TRBD2	once	CASSTQPWGGETQYF	TGTGCCAGCAGTACACAACCCTGGGGGGGAGAGACCCAGTACTTC
TRBV13	TRBJ2-6	.	.	CASSLAESSSGANVLTF	TGTGCCAGCAGCTTAGCGGAATCTTCCTCTGGGGCCAACGTCCTGACTTTC
TRBV6-5	TRBJ1-2	TRBD1	.	CASSPNLGQSGYTF	TGTGCCAGCAGTCCTAACTTGGGACAGAGTGGCTACACCTTC
TRBV27	TRBJ2-2	.	.	CASSPGTSNTGELFF	TGTGCCAGCAGTCCCGGCACCTCGAACACCGGGGAGCTGTTTTTT
TRBV7-7	TRBJ2-7	.	.	CASSPPIYEQYF	TGTGCCAGCAGCCCACCCATTTACGAGCAGTACTTC
TRBV29-1	TRBJ2-3	TRBD2	once	CSVEGSGAGTDTQYF	TGCAGCGTTGAAGGTAGCGGGGCTGGCACAGATACGCAGTATTTT
TRBV19	TRBJ2-1	.	.	CASSMQDNEQFF	TGTGCCAGTAGTATGCAGGACAATGAGCAGTTCTTC
TRBV5-6	TRBJ2-1	.	large	CASSPTGSKQFF	TGTGCCAGCAGCCCGACTGGATCCAAGCAGTTCTTC
TRBV9	TRBJ2-6	.	.	CATTRGSGANVLTF	TGTGCCACCACGAGAGGGTCTGGGGCCAACGTCCTGACTTTC
TRBV9	TRBJ1-2	.	.	CASSVGGAANYGYTF	TGTGCCAGCAGCGTAGGGGGGGCAGCTAACTATGGCTACACCTTC
TRBV4-1	TRBJ1-1	TRBD1	few	CASYRGAEAFF	TGCGCCAGCTACAGGGGCGCTGAAGCTTTCTTT
TRBV10-3	TRBJ2-2	TRBD1	.	CAIKGTGMNTGELFF	TGTGCCATCAAAGGGACAGGGATGAACACCGGGGAGCTGTTTTTT
TRBV4-1	TRBJ2-7	TRBD2	.	CASSQQRGRASYEQYF	TGCGCCAGCAGCCAACAGCGGGGACGGGCCTCCTACGAGCAGTACTTC
TRBV5-1	TRBJ2-7	TRBD1	.	CASRPGQGAYEQYF	TGCGCCAGCAGACCGGGACAGGGGGCTTACGAGCAGTACTTC
TRBV6-6	TRBJ1-1	.	.	CASSDPSSLNTEAFF	TGTGCCAGCAGTGACCCATCTTCCTTGAACACTGAAGCTTTCTTT
TRBV29-1	TRBJ1-4	.	.	CSAYTDNEKLFF	TGCAGCGCTTACACCGACAATGAAAAACTGTTTTTT
TRBV2	TRBJ1-1	.	once	CASSRVLRSGNTEAFF	TGTGCCAGCAGTAGAGTGCTCCGAAGCGGGAACACTGAAGCTTTCTTT
TRBV5-5	TRBJ2-7	.	large	CASSSTGEQYF	TGTGCCAGCAGCTCGACGGGAGAGCAGTACTTC
TRBV5-1	TRBJ2-7	TRBD1	.	CASSLTAGGGYEQYF	TGCGCCAGCAGCTTGACGGCAGGGGGTGGGTACGAGCAGTACTTC
TRBV19	TRBJ1-5	.	.	CASSIAVSQPQHF	TGTGCCAGTAGTATAGCCGTTAGTCAGCCCCAGCATTTT
TRBV18	TRBJ1-1	TRBD1	.	CASSSRGGTGDTEAFF	TGTGCCAGCTCATCCCGGGGTGGAACAGGGGACACTGAAGCTTTCTTT
TRBV7-6	TRBJ1-5	.	few	CASSPARNQPQHF	TGTGCCAGCAGCCCAGCACGAAATCAGCCCCAGCATTTT
TRBV21-1	TRBJ1-5	.	.	CASSIGQGPNQPQHF	TGTGCCAGCAGTATCGGACAGGGGCCCAATCAGCCCCAGCATTTT
TRBV10-3	TRBJ1-2	TRBD1	.	CAISERGQGVDTF	TGTGCCATCAGTGAGAGGGGACAGGGCGTGGACACCTTC
TRBV23-1	TRBJ2-1	TRBD2	few	CASSQLGSGGAKGAPNEQFF	TGCGCCAGCAGTCAATTGGGGAGCGGGGGGGCGAAGGGAGCGCCCAATGAGCAGTTCTTC
TRBV7-3	TRBJ2-1	TRBD1	.	CASSLTSRTGNEQFF	TGTGCCAGCAGCTTAACGTCCAGGACAGGGAATGAGCAGTTCTTC
TRBV11-3	TRBJ1-2	.	.	CASSLEGPYGYTF	TGTGCCAGCAGCTTAGAGGGTCCCTATGGCTACACCTTC
TRBV9	TRBJ2-3	.	few	CASSAIPGASFTDTQYF	TGTGCCAGCAGCGCAATCCCAGGGGCGAGTTTCACAGATACGCAGTATTTT
TRBV4-1	TRBJ1-6	.	.	CASRESGDSPLHF	TGCGCCAGCAGGGAGTCAGGGGATTCACCCCTCCACTTT
TRBV14	TRBJ2-1	.	large	CASSQDLRSYNEQFF	TGTGCCAGCAGCCAGGACCTACGCTCCTACAATGAGCAGTTCTTC
TRBV28	TRBJ2-7	.	.	CASSSVSGHNYEQYF	TGTGCCAGCAGCTCGGTTTCTGGACACAACTACGAGCAGTACTTC
TRBV4-1	TRBJ2-1	.	.	CASSPPRLGNEQFF	TGCGCCAGCAGCCCTCCACGACTAGGCAATGAGCAGTTCTTC
TRBV25-1	TRBJ1-2	TRBD1	.	CASSSDRGGYTF	TGTGCCAGCAGCTCGGACAGGGGCGGCTACACCTTC
TRBV5-1	TRBJ2-3	TRBD1	.	CASGSRDRGTDTQYF	TGCGCCAGCGGCTCCCGGGACAGGGGCACAGATACGCAGTATTTT
TRBV7-2	TRBJ2-1	TRBD2	few	CASSLLGRGEQFF	TGTGCCAGCAGCCTGCTGGGGAGGGGTGAGCAGTTCTTC